The T cell receptor beta chain under discussion was sequenced for a study of cytomegalovirus exposure and HLA in healthy donors. Study in general: A preliminary data release comprised 91 million or so unique TCRs obtained from HLA-typed donors.

Study results and limitations: A list of 150 or so TCR beta chains associated with cytomegalovirus was given.

A remark on this clone: Its antigen remains unidentified.

CDR3 size: 16 residues. Germline V CDR1 and CDR2: SGHNT, YYREEE (reference sequence). Deletions cut 4 bases from V and 0 bases from J, with 15 bases between. Researchers ran the PCR with 60 Vbeta and 13 Jbeta primers. TCRdb keeps only in-frame clones here, not all; method: immunoSEQ multiplex PCR. The table shows 150,000 to 200,000 clones, with approximately 80% occurring only once. The clonotype originates from a woman in her twenties or thirties in good health and CMV-seronegative. The chain is built from TRBV5-4 and TRBJ2-3, with D perhaps matching TRBD2 (5 bases). The sample consisted of PBMCs. CDR3 DNA: TGTGCCAGCAGCATTTGGACTTTGGGGAGCACAGATACGCAGTATTTT. This gives the protein CASSIWTLGSTDTQYF. The full variable domain, in which reference TRBV5-4 and TRBJ2-3 provide the parts outside the CDR3, is ETGVTQSPTHLIKTRGQQVTLRCSSQSGHNTVSWYQQALGQGPQFIFQYYREEENGRGNFPPRFSGLQFPNYSSELNVNALELDDSALYLCASSIWTLGSTDTQYFGPGTRLTVL.